Listed here is a single TCR beta chain. Using immunoSEQ multiplex PCR, the repertoire was profiled, and TCRdb retains in-frame clones only, with some absent. The table includes around 94,000 clones, roughly 84% detected once. The CDR3 has 16 amino acids. V was clipped by 0 bases and J by 0 bases, with 9 bases between them. Germline V gene lookup returns CDR1 LNHDA and CDR2 SQIVND (reference sequence). These data originate in a study of T cell responses to AZD1222 COVID-19 vaccine. Specimen: peripheral blood, collected on day 0 of AZD1222 vaccination. The clonotype was recovered from an adult in good health. V usage is TRBV19 and J usage is TRBJ1-3; D may be TRBD1 (6 bases). CDR3: CASSIDRTVSGNTIYF. CDR3 coding DNA: TGTGCCAGTAGTATAGACCGGACAGTCTCTGGAAACACCATATATTTT. Complete variable domain (other parts from reference TRBV19 and TRBJ1-3): DGGITQSPKYLFRKEGQNVTLSCEQNLNHDAMYWYRQDPGQGLRLIYYSQIVNDFQKGDIAEGYSVSREKKESFPLTVTSAQKNPTAFYLCASSIDRTVSGNTIYFGEGSWLTVV.